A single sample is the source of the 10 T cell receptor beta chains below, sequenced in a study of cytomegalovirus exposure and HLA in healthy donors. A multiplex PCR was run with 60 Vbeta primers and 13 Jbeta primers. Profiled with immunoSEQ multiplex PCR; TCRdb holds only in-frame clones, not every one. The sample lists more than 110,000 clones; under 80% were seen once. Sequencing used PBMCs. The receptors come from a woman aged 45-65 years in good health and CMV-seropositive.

The CDR3 protein is CASSEGQGSTYGYTF. The CDR3 region has the DNA TGTGCCAGCAGCGAGGGACAGGGTAGTACCTATGGCTACACCTTC. The rearrangement joins TRBV9 to TRBJ1-2, with TRBD1 matching over 9 bases. This CDR3 has 15 residues. After removal of 3 bases from V and 4 bases from J, the junction contained 7 bases not matched to a gene. Germline V lookup: CDR1 SGDLS, CDR2 YYNGEE. Based on the CDR3 plus reference TRBV9 and TRBJ1-2, the full variable domain is DSGVTQTPKHLITATGQRVTLRCSPRSGDLSVYWYQQSLDQGLQFLIQYYNGEERAKGNILERFSAQQFPDLHSELNLSSLELGDSALYFCASSEGQGSTYGYTFGSGTRLTVV.

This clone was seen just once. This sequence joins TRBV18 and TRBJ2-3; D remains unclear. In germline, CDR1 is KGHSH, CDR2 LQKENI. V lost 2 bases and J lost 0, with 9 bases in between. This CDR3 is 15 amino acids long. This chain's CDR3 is CASSPSQVSTDTQYF. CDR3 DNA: TGTGCCAGCTCACCATCCCAGGTGAGCACAGATACGCAGTATTTT.

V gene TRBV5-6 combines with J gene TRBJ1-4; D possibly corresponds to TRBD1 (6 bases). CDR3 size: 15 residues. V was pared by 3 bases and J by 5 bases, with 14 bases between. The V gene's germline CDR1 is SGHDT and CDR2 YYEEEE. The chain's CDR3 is CASSSTGRGNEKLFF. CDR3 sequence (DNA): TGTGCCAGCAGCTCAACAGGGAGGGGGAATGAAAAACTGTTTTTT.

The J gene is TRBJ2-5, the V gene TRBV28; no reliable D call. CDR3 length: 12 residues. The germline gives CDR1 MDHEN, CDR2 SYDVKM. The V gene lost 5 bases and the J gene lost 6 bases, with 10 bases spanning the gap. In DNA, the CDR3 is TGTGCCAGCAGTGTATCGAGGCAGACCCAGTACTTC. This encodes CASSVSRQTQYF. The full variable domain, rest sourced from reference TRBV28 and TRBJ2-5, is DVKVTQSSRYLVKRTGEKVFLECVQDMDHENMFWYRQDPGLGLRLIYFSYDVKMKEKGDIPEGYSVSREKKERFSLILESASTNQTSMYLCASSVSRQTQYFGPGTRLLVL.

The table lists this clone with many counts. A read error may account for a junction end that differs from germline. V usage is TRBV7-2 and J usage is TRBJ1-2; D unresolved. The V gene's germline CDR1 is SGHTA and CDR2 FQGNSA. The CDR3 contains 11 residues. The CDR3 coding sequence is TGTGCCAGCACCTTAATATATGGCTACACCTTC. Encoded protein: CASTLIYGYTF. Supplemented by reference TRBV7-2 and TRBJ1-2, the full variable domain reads GAGVSQSPSNKVTEKGKDVELRCDPISGHTALYWYRQSLGQGLEFLIYFQGNSAPDKSGLPSDRFSAERTGGSVSTLTIQRTQQEDSAVYLCASTLIYGYTFGSGTRLTVV.

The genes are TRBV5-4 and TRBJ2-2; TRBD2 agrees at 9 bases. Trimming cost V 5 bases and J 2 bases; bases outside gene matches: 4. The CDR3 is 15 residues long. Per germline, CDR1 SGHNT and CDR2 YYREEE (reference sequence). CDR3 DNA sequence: TGTGCCAGCAGGACCGGGACTAGCAACACCGGGGAGCTGTTTTTT. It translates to CASRTGTSNTGELFF. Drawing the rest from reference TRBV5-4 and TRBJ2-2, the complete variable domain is ETGVTQSPTHLIKTRGQQVTLRCSSQSGHNTVSWYQQALGQGPQFIFQYYREEENGRGNFPPRFSGLQFPNYSSELNVNALELDDSALYLCASRTGTSNTGELFFGEGSRLTVL.

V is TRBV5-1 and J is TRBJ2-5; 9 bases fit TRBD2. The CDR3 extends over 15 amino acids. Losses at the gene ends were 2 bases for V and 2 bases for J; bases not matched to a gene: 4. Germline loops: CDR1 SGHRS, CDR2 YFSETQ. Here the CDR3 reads CASSFIAGVQETQYF. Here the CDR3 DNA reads TGCGCCAGCAGCTTTATAGCGGGGGTGCAAGAGACCCAGTACTTC.

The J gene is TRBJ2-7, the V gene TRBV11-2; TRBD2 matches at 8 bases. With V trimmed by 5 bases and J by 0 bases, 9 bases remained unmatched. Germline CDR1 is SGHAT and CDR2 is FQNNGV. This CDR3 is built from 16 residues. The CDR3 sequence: CASSPIRGGTSYEQYF. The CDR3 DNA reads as TGTGCCAGCAGCCCAATACGGGGGGGCACCTCCTACGAGCAGTACTTC.

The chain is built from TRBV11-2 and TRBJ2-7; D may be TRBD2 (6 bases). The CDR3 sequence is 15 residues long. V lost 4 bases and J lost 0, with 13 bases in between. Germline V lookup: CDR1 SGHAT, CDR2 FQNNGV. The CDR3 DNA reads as TGTGCCAGCAGCTCCTGGAGGGTCAGCTCCTACGAGCAGTACTTC. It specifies CASSSWRVSSYEQYF.

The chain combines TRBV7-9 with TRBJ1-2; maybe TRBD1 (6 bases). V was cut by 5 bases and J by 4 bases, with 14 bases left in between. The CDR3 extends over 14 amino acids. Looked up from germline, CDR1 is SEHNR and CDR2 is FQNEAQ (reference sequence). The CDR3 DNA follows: TGTGCCAGCAGCCCCGGGGGGCAGACCTATGGCTACACCTTC. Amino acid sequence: CASSPGGQTYGYTF.